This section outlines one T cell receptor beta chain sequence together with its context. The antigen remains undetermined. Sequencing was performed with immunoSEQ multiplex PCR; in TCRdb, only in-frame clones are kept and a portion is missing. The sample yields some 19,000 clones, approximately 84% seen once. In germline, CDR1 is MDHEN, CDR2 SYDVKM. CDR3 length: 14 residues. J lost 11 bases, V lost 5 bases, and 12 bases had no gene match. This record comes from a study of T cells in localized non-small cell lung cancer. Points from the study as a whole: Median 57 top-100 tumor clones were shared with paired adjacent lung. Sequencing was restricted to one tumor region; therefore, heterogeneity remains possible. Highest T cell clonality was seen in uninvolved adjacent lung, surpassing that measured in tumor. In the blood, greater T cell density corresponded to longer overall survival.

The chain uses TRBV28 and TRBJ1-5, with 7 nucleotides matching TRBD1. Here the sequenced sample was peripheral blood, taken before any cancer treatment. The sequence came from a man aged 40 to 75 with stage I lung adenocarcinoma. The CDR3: CASSTRQGLIAQHF. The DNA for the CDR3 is TGTGCCAGCAGTACCCGACAGGGTCTTATTGCCCAGCATTTT.